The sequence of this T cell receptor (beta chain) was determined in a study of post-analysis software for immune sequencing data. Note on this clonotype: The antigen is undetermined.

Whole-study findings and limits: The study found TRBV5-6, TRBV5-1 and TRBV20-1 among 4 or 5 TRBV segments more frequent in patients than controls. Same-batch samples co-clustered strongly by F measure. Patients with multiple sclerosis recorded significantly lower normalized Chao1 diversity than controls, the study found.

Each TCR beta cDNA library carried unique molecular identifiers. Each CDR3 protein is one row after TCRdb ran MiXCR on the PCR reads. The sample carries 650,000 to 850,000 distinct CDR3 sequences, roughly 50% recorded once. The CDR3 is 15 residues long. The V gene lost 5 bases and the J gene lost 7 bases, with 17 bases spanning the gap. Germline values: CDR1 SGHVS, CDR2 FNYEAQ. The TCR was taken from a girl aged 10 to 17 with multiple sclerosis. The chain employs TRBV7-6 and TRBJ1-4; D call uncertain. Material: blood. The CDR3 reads CASSLSGRRPEKLFF. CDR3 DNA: TGTGCCAGCAGCCTAAGCGGCAGGCGGCCTGAAAAACTGTTTTTT.